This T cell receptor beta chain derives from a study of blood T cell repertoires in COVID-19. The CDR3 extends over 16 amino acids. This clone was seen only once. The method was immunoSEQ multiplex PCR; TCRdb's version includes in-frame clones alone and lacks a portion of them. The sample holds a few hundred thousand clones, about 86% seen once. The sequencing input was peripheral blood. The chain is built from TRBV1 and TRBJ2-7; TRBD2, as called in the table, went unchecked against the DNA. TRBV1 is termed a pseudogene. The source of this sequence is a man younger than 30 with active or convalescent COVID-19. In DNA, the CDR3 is TGCACCAGCAGCCAAGAAGGGACTAGCGGGAGCTACGAGCAGTACTTC. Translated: CTSSQEGTSGSYEQYF.